A selection of T cell receptor beta chains follows, all from one sample in a study of T cells in Graves' hyperthyroidism and ophthalmopathy. TCRdb used MiXCR to reprocess the multiplex PCR reads, holding one entry per CDR3 protein. The data show around 560,000 distinct CDR3 sequences, 16% seen once. The sequenced sample consisted of blood. The receptors here all came from a woman younger than 30 with Graves' hyperthyroidism. CDR3s include the opening cysteine and the closing phenylalanine or tryptophan. A D gene is named only where the DNA matches it firmly. The size of a clone is reported for some rows only, either as once, few or many, or as a class for expanded clones.

d_gene	j_gene	v_gene	abundance	CDR3aa	CDR3nt
NA	TRBJ2-7	TRBV28	many	CASSFRWDFGTYEQYF	TGTGCCAGCAGTTTTCGATGGGACTTTGGAACCTACGAGCAGTACTTC
TRBD1	TRBJ1-1	TRBV2	many	CAISPGTGGFEAFF	TGTGCCATTTCTCCCGGGACAGGGGGCTTTGAAGCTTTCTTT
TRBD2	TRBJ2-3	TRBV11-3	many	CASSTGGPIDTQYF	TGTGCCAGCAGTACGGGAGGGCCGATAGATACGCAGTATTTT
NA	TRBJ2-7	TRBV29-1	few	CSVRESLYEQYF	TGCAGCGTTCGGGAATCCCTCTACGAGCAGTACTTC
NA	TRBJ2-7	TRBV30	many	CAWSEALKGEQYF	TGTGCCTGGAGTGAGGCTCTAAAAGGCGAGCAGTACTTC
NA	TRBJ2-3	TRBV4-3	few	CASSQGLYSTDTQYF	TGCGCCAGCAGCCAGGGACTTTATAGCACAGATACGCAGTATTTT
NA	TRBJ1-1	TRBV7-8	NA	CASSKVGTEAFF	TGTGCCAGCAGCAAGGTCGGCACTGAAGCTTTCTTT
NA	TRBJ2-2	TRBV27	NA	CASSLMPSGELFF	TGTGCCAGCAGTTTAATGCCTAGTGGGGAGCTGTTTTTT
TRBD1	TRBJ1-1	TRBV19	NA	CASIKTGGWTEAFF	TGTGCCAGTATTAAGACAGGGGGGTGGACTGAAGCTTTCTTT
TRBD2	TRBJ2-2	TRBV19	NA	CASRGGGTGELFF	TGTGCCAGTAGGGGGGGGGGCACCGGGGAGCTGTTTTTT
NA	TRBJ1-1	TRBV5-1	many	CASSRRESDTEAFF	TGCGCCAGCAGCCGCAGGGAGAGTGACACTGAAGCTTTCTTT
TRBD2	TRBJ2-1	TRBV5-1	many	CASSLVGRARNEQFF	TGCGCCAGCAGCTTGGTTGGGAGGGCCAGGAATGAGCAGTTCTTC
NA	TRBJ2-2	TRBV6-2/TRBV6-3	NA	CASSDSQVRGTGELFF	TGTGCCAGCAGTGACTCCCAGGTGAGGGGGACCGGGGAGCTGTTTTTT
TRBD2	TRBJ2-1	TRBV20-1	many	CSARPWGGLAGVYNEQFF	TGCAGTGCTAGGCCCTGGGGGGGGCTAGCGGGAGTCTACAATGAGCAGTTCTTC
NA	TRBJ1-1	TRBV10-3	NA	CATTISGEAFF	TGTGCCACCACAATCAGCGGTGAAGCTTTCTTT
NA	TRBJ2-3	TRBV29-1	NA	CSVDDSTDTQYF	TGCAGCGTTGATGACAGCACAGATACGCAGTATTTT
NA	TRBJ1-2	TRBV28	many	CASRPGRINYGYTF	TGTGCCAGCAGGCCGGGACGGATTAACTATGGCTACACCTTC
NA	TRBJ1-1	TRBV3-1	few	CASSQFGRRPEAFF	TGTGCCAGCAGCCAGTTTGGCAGGAGGCCTGAAGCTTTCTTT
NA	TRBJ1-1	TRBV12-3/TRBV12-4	many	CASRTTGINTEAFF	TGTGCCAGCAGAACGACAGGAATTAACACTGAAGCTTTCTTT
NA	TRBJ1-2	TRBV6-2/TRBV6-3	few	CASTSREQGGYTF	TGTGCCAGCACCTCCCGGGAGCAGGGTGGCTACACCTTC
NA	TRBJ1-4	TRBV18	many	CASSPPWTANEKLFF	TGTGCCAGCTCACCACCATGGACAGCCAATGAAAAACTGTTTTTT
TRBD2	TRBJ2-1	TRBV24-1	many	CATSDLSGGDLNEQFF	TGTGCCACCAGTGATTTGAGCGGGGGGGATCTCAATGAGCAGTTCTTC
TRBD1	TRBJ1-3	TRBV5-1	many	CASADRGPGNTIYF	TGCGCCAGCGCGGACAGGGGGCCCGGAAACACCATATATTTT
TRBD1	TRBJ2-7	TRBV5-1	many	CASTLTGTGTYEQYF	TGCGCCAGCACCCTGACCGGGACAGGGACGTACGAGCAGTACTTC